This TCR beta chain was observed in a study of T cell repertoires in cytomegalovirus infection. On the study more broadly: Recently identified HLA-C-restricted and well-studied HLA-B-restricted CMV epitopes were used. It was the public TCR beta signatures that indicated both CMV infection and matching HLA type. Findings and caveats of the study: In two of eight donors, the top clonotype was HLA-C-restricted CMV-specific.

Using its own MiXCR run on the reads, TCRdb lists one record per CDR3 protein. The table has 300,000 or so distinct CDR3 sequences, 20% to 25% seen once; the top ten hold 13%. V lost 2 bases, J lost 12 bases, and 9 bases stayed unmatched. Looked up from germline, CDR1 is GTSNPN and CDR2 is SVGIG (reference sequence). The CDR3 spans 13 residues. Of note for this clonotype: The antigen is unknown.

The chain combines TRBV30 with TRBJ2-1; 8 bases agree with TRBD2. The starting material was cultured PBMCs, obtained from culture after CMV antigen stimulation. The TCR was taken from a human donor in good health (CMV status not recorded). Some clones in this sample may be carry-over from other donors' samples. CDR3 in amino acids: CAWSKFAGGLQFF. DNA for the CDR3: TGTGCCTGGAGTAAGTTTGCGGGAGGTTTGCAGTTCTTC.